This T cell receptor beta chain came from a study of blood T cell repertoires in COVID-19. CDR3 length: 13 amino acids. V was shortened by 0 bases and J by 8 bases, with 10 bases between the two germline ends. The germline V gene has CDR1 MNHNS and CDR2 SASEGT. In the authors' methods: It was from reference gene primer amplification that nucleated cell counts were estimated. The method was immunoSEQ multiplex PCR; TCRdb's version includes in-frame clones alone and lacks a portion of them. V and J calls and clone size are given by that table; D and trimming were obtained from the DNA. The sample yields over 150,000 clones, 85% seen once.

The clonotype was recovered from a woman aged 55-75 years with COVID-19, enrolled during active disease. V usage is TRBV6-1 and J usage is TRBJ1-2; D unresolved. Sequencing was performed on peripheral blood. The DNA for the CDR3 is TGTGCCAGCAGTGAAGCGCGGGAGAACGGCTACACCTTC. Its translation: CASSEARENGYTF.